The 32 T cell receptor beta chains below were found in one sample sequenced in a study of shared clonotypes between healthy human individuals. TCRdb keeps only in-frame clones here, not all; method: immunoSEQ multiplex PCR. The sample includes approximately 2.1 million clones, more than 80% of them seen just once. Source material: naive CD4+ T cells from PBMCs. Subset: CD45RA+ positively selected. Receptors were obtained from a man aged 18 to 30 in good health. Some clones in this sample may be carry-over from other donors' samples.

The J gene is TRBJ1-2, the V gene TRBV28; TRBD1 aligns across 10 bases. Germline lookup yields CDR1 MDHEN and CDR2 SYDVKM. J was trimmed by 0 bases and V by 10 bases; bases with no gene match: 5. This CDR3 is 14 amino acids long. The CDR3 nucleotides are TGTGCCATCCAGGGGACAGGGGCTAACTATGGCTACACCTTC. Residues: CAIQGTGANYGYTF.

Only one count was recorded for this clone. This chain joins TRBV7-3 and TRBJ2-1, with unresolved D. The CDR3 is made up of 14 amino acids. The germline V and J ends were trimmed by 5 bases and 9 bases, with 17 bases remaining between them. CDR1 is SGHTA, CDR2 FQGTGA, per germline. The CDR3 nucleotides read TGTGCCAGCAGCAGTGGGCAAGGGCTCGGTGAGCAGTTCTTC. Its protein product is CASSSGQGLGEQFF. Using reference TRBV7-3 and TRBJ2-1 for the parts outside the CDR3, the full variable domain is GAGVSQTPSNKVTEKGKYVELRCDPISGHTALYWYRQSLGQGPEFLIYFQGTGAADDSGLPNDRFFAVRPEGSVSTLKIQRTERGDSAVYLCASSSGQGLGEQFFGPGTRLTVL.

CDR3: CASSKGEGQYF. DNA for the CDR3: TGTGCCAGCAGCAAGGGGGAAGGGCAGTACTTC. The V gene is TRBV7-9, the J gene TRBJ2-7; a possible D gene is TRBD1 (6 bases). Trimming removed 5 bases at V and 9 bases at J, with 11 bases between. The germline gives CDR1 SEHNR, CDR2 FQNEAQ (reference sequence). This CDR3 spans 11 amino acids.

The chain uses TRBV5-1 and TRBJ1-1; no firm D call. CDR3 size: 16 residues. Germline assignment: CDR1 SGHRS and CDR2 YFSETQ. Trimming left V 1 base short and J 1 base short, with 14 bases between. The CDR3 nucleotides read TGCGCCAGCAGCTTGACCGGAACCCTGGCGAACACTGAAGCTTTCTTT. Amino acid sequence: CASSLTGTLANTEAFF.

J is TRBJ2-1 and V is TRBV6-5; 10 bases are shared with TRBD2. Germline loops: CDR1 MNHEY, CDR2 SVGAGI. After removal of 6 bases from V and 7 bases from J, the junction contained 3 bases not matched to a gene. The CDR3 spans 13 residues. The CDR3 nucleotides are TGTGCCAGCAGCCAACTAGCGGGAAATGAGCAGTTCTTC. Its protein product is CASSQLAGNEQFF.

This chain connects TRBV28 to TRBJ1-3; perhaps TRBD1 as D (5 bases). Trimming removed 11 bases at V and 3 bases at J, with 14 bases between. The CDR3 runs to 13 residues. The germline CDR1 and CDR2 sequences are MDHEN and SYDVKM. The CDR3 DNA reads as TGTGCCGGGGCCCGTCCGAATGGAAACACCATATATTTT. Protein sequence: CAGARPNGNTIYF.

The J gene is TRBJ2-7, the V gene TRBV7-9, with 8 bases aligning to TRBD2. V was pared by 5 bases and J by 6 bases, with 3 bases of the junction left unmatched. Per germline, CDR1 SEHNR and CDR2 FQNEAQ (reference sequence). The CDR3 covers 12 residues. CDR3 sequence: CASSPGGSEQYF. The CDR3, as DNA: TGTGCCAGCAGCCCGGGGGGGTCCGAGCAGTACTTC.

J is TRBJ2-7 and V is TRBV6-5; the match to TRBD1 covers 11 bases. V shed 6 bases, J shed 3 bases, and the junction held 7 bases outside the gene matches. Germline loops: CDR1 MNHEY, CDR2 SVGAGI. This CDR3 is 15 amino acids long. The CDR3 sequence: CASRYRDRGYYEQYF. As DNA, the CDR3 is TGTGCCAGCAGGTACCGGGACAGGGGGTACTACGAGCAGTACTTC.

The chain couples TRBV18 to TRBJ2-7; D remains unclear. Trimming removed 3 bases from V and 6 bases from J, with 9 bases in between. The CDR3 is 12 amino acids. Germline V gives CDR1 KGHSH, CDR2 LQKENI. In nucleotides, the CDR3 is TGTGCCAGCTCACCGACCGTGGGCGAGCAGTACTTC. Translated, it gives CASSPTVGEQYF.

The CDR3 nucleotides read TGTGCCAGCAGCTCTAAGGGCTCCGGGACAGGGCCAGATACGCAGTATTTT. Translating gives CASSSKGSGTGPDTQYF. J is TRBJ2-3 and V is TRBV7-2, with 9 positions matching TRBD1. The CDR3 is 17 residues long. The ends lost 4 bases at V and 4 bases at J; junction bases unmatched: 12. Germline lookup yields CDR1 SGHTA and CDR2 FQGNSA.

This sequence joins TRBV25-1 and TRBJ2-3; TRBD2 aligns across 7 bases. The CDR3 is 16 residues long. Losses at the gene ends were 0 bases for V and 4 bases for J; bases not matched to a gene: 7. CDR1 is MGHDK, CDR2 SYGVNS, per germline. The CDR3 spells CASSEYLAGVADTQYF. CDR3 coding DNA: TGTGCCAGCAGTGAATATTTGGCGGGAGTGGCAGATACGCAGTATTTT.

Points on this clone: A read error may be the cause here, since a much bigger clone is one base away. This CDR3 is also generated by other DNA sequences in the sample. The chain recombines TRBV6-6 with TRBJ1-1, with a weak D call TRBD1 (6 bases). Trimming cost V 5 bases and J 1 base, with 8 bases left between them. This CDR3 is 13 amino acids long. Per germline, CDR1 MNHNY and CDR2 SVGAGI (reference sequence). The DNA for the CDR3 is TGTGCCAGCAGTGTACAGGGGAACACTGAAGCTTTCTTT. Its translation is CASSVQGNTEAFF.

Points on this clone: The same CDR3 can be traced to other DNA sequences in this sample. J is TRBJ1-2 and V is TRBV7-2; D is ambiguous. Trimming took off 5 bases at V and 4 bases at J, with 8 bases between the two ends. Germline V gives CDR1 SGHTA, CDR2 FQGNSA. The CDR3 consists of 12 residues. CDR3 residues: CASSPGPYGYTF. The CDR3 region has the DNA TGTGCCAGCAGCCCAGGCCCCTATGGCTACACCTTC.

The J gene is TRBJ2-2, the V gene TRBV6-5, with D perhaps matching TRBD2 (5 bases). CDR1 is MNHEY and CDR2 is SVGAGI in the germline V gene. This CDR3 spans 16 amino acids. Trimming pared 0 bases from V and 5 bases from J, leaving 13 bases between. The CDR3 reads CASSYSRVALTGELFF. In DNA form, the CDR3 reads TGTGCCAGCAGTTACTCGCGGGTGGCGTTGACCGGGGAGCTGTTTTTT.

V and J are TRBV28 and TRBJ1-3; D might be TRBD1 (6 bases). From germline, CDR1 is MDHEN and CDR2 SYDVKM. This CDR3 is built from 18 residues. V gave up 2 bases and J gave up 0 bases, with 17 bases separating them. CDR3 in DNA: TGTGCCAGCAGTTTACTTGAACAGGGCCCCCACTCTGGAAACACCATATATTTT. It yields the protein CASSLLEQGPHSGNTIYF.

The chain has TRBV15 and TRBJ2-5; tentative D call: TRBD1 (6 bases). There are 14 residues in the CDR3. Germline CDR1 LNHNV, CDR2 YYDKDF (reference sequence). V dropped 7 bases and J dropped 1 base, with 13 bases sitting between them. CDR3 DNA sequence: TGTGCCACCACCCCGGGACATATCCAAGAGACCCAGTACTTC. This sequence encodes CATTPGHIQETQYF.

This rearrangement joins TRBV25-1 to TRBJ2-1; 7 bases are a match to TRBD2. Germline CDR1 and CDR2: MGHDK and SYGVNS. The CDR3 totals 15 residues. V lost 2 bases to trimming and J lost 0 bases; unmatched junction nucleotides: 1. In DNA, the CDR3 is TGTGCCAGCAGTGAACCGGGGGGCTCCTACAATGAGCAGTTCTTC. Translating it yields CASSEPGGSYNEQFF.

The chain is built from TRBV21-1 and TRBJ1-1; TRBD1, the D gene given by the table, was not confirmed from the DNA. TRBV21-1 is designated a pseudogene. CDR3 length equals 15 residues. The chain's CDR3 is CASSKEGGGKTEAFF. CDR3 nucleotide sequence: TGTGCCAGCAGCAAGGAAGGAGGGGGCAAGACTGAAGCTTTCTTT.

The chain combines TRBV7-3 with TRBJ2-6; 10 bases fit TRBD2. Losses at the gene ends were 11 bases for V and 0 bases for J; bases not matched to a gene: 7. Per germline, CDR1 SGHTA and CDR2 FQGTGA. The CDR3 has 16 amino acids. The CDR3 reads CAGPLAGFSGANVLTF. The CDR3, as DNA: TGTGCCGGACCACTAGCGGGGTTCTCTGGGGCCAACGTCCTGACTTTC. Looking up the rest from reference TRBV7-3 and TRBJ2-6 gives the full variable domain: GAGVSQTPSNKVTEKGKYVELRCDPISGHTALYWYRQSLGQGPEFLIYFQGTGAADDSGLPNDRFFAVRPEGSVSTLKIQRTERGDSAVYLCAGPLAGFSGANVLTFGAGSRLTVL.

The chain is built from TRBV28 and TRBJ1-5; TRBD1 is a possible D gene (6 bases). Trimming took off 6 bases at V and 4 bases at J, with 16 bases between the two ends. This CDR3 is built from 15 residues. The germline gives CDR1 MDHEN, CDR2 SYDVKM. CDR3 in amino acids: CASRQPGQANQPQHF. The CDR3 DNA is TGTGCCAGCAGACAACCGGGACAAGCGAATCAGCCCCAGCATTTT.

The chain uses TRBV5-1 and TRBJ2-1; D ambiguous. The CDR3 covers 16 residues. CDR1 is SGHRS, CDR2 YFSETQ, per germline. V was clipped by 1 base and J by 1 base, with 12 bases between them. DNA of the CDR3: TGCGCCAGCAGCTTGACGATCCAGAGGTCCTACAATGAGCAGTTCTTC. It encodes CASSLTIQRSYNEQFF.

This clone has a single count. This chain connects TRBV28 to TRBJ2-3; maybe TRBD2 (6 bases). The CDR3 has 15 amino acids. Germline V lookup: CDR1 MDHEN, CDR2 SYDVKM. The germline V and J ends were trimmed by 5 bases and 1 base, with 13 bases remaining between them. For the CDR3, the DNA is TGTGCCAGCAGTCCCGGGAGCTGGGGCACAGATACGCAGTATTTT. Residues: CASSPGSWGTDTQYF.

J is TRBJ2-3 and V is TRBV11-3; 10 bases are shared with TRBD1. Germline V gene sequence: CDR1 SGHNT, CDR2 YENEEA. The V and J ends lost 5 bases and 3 bases, in that order; junction bases with no gene match: 11. The CDR3 spans 17 residues. Written as DNA, the CDR3 is TGTGCCAGCAGCACACAACCTCCGGGACAGGGGACAGATACGCAGTATTTT. Translating it yields CASSTQPPGQGTDTQYF. The complete variable domain, with remaining parts taken from reference TRBV11-3 and TRBJ2-3, reads EAGVVQSPRYKIIEKKQPVAFWCNPISGHNTLYWYLQNLGQGPELLIRYENEEAVDDSQLPKDRFSAERLKGVDSTLKIQPAELGDSAVYLCASSTQPPGQGTDTQYFGPGTRLTVL.

V is TRBV14 and J is TRBJ2-3; D ambiguous. This CDR3 has 15 amino acids. The V gene's germline CDR1 is SGHDN and CDR2 FVKESK. V was cut by 4 bases and J by 0 bases, with 11 bases left in between. CDR3 nucleotides: TGTGCCAGCAGCCCCACTACAACTAGCACAGATACGCAGTATTTT. Translating gives CASSPTTTSTDTQYF.

The J gene is TRBJ2-3, the V gene TRBV5-1; D possibly corresponds to TRBD1 (5 bases). CDR1 SGHRS and CDR2 YFSETQ come from the germline V gene. Trimming removed 2 bases from V and 3 bases from J, with 16 bases in between. The CDR3 is 16 residues long. CDR3 region: CASSLGGHLGTDTQYF. CDR3 in DNA: TGCGCCAGCAGCTTAGGCGGACACCTAGGGACAGATACGCAGTATTTT.

The rearrangement links TRBV18 to TRBJ2-5; 13 bases are a match to TRBD2. The CDR3 covers 16 residues. Germline CDR1 reads KGHSH; CDR2 reads LQKENI. V lost 2 bases to trimming and J lost 4 bases; unmatched junction nucleotides: 4. The DNA for the CDR3 is TGTGCCAGCTCACCAGGGACTAGCGGGATATCAGAGACCCAGTACTTC. The encoded protein is CASSPGTSGISETQYF.

This clone was picked up one time. The chain couples TRBV11-2 to TRBJ2-1; D is unresolved. Trimming removed 1 base from V and 6 bases from J, with 7 bases in between. The CDR3 runs to 13 residues. The germline V gene encodes CDR1 SGHAT and CDR2 FQNNGV. This chain's CDR3 is CASSLGEGNEQFF. The CDR3 DNA reads as TGTGCCAGCAGCTTAGGAGAAGGCAATGAGCAGTTCTTC.

J is TRBJ1-1 and V is TRBV25-1; perhaps TRBD1 as D (5 bases). The V gene lost 4 bases and the J gene lost 5 bases, with 23 bases spanning the gap. The germline V gene encodes CDR1 MGHDK and CDR2 SYGVNS. The CDR3 has 17 residues. CDR3 amino acids: CASSGGIGAERVTEAFF. DNA of the CDR3: TGTGCCAGCAGTGGGGGAATCGGGGCAGAACGTGTGACTGAAGCTTTCTTT. The full variable domain, in which reference TRBV25-1 and TRBJ1-1 provide the parts outside the CDR3, is EADIYQTPRYLVIGTGKKITLECSQTMGHDKMYWYQQDPGMELHLIHYSYGVNSTEKGDLSSESTVSRIRTEHFPLTLESARPSHTSQYLCASSGGIGAERVTEAFFGQGTRLTVV.

The chain carries TRBV9 and TRBJ1-1; a weak D match, TRBD1 (5 bases). Trimming cost V 3 bases and J 5 bases, with 14 bases left between them. The CDR3 contains 14 residues. Germline V gene sequence: CDR1 SGDLS, CDR2 YYNGEE. The CDR3 DNA sequence: TGTGCCAGCAGCGCCGCGGACACCTATACTGAAGCTTTCTTT. This encodes CASSAADTYTEAFF.

This clone was seen a single time. V gene TRBV7-9 combines with J gene TRBJ2-5; tentatively, D is TRBD2 (6 bases). CDR1 is SEHNR and CDR2 is FQNEAQ in the germline V gene (reference sequence). Between the trimmed V and J ends, which lost 3 bases and 5 bases, there was a span of 13 bases. The CDR3 has 14 residues. For the CDR3, the DNA is TGTGCCAGCAGCTTGGAGGGGTCTGGGGAGACCCAGTACTTC. It yields the protein CASSLEGSGETQYF.

The gene calls are TRBV29-1 and TRBJ2-1; tentative D call: TRBD2 (6 bases). Between the trimmed V and J ends, which lost 7 bases and 9 bases, there was a span of 22 bases. Germline loops: CDR1 SQVTM, CDR2 ANQGSEA. The length of the CDR3 is 14 residues. CDR3 protein: CSGVAGYQTPEQFF. CDR3 DNA: TGCAGCGGGGTCGCGGGATATCAAACCCCTGAGCAGTTCTTC.

V and J are TRBV28 and TRBJ2-3, with 7 bases lining up with TRBD1. Germline-derived CDR1 and CDR2 are MDHEN and SYDVKM. V dropped 6 bases and J dropped 2; count of bases not matched to a gene: 8. The CDR3 totals 15 residues. The CDR3, as DNA: TGTGCCAGCAGACCACCGGGACAGTTCACAGATACGCAGTATTTT. Amino acids: CASRPPGQFTDTQYF.